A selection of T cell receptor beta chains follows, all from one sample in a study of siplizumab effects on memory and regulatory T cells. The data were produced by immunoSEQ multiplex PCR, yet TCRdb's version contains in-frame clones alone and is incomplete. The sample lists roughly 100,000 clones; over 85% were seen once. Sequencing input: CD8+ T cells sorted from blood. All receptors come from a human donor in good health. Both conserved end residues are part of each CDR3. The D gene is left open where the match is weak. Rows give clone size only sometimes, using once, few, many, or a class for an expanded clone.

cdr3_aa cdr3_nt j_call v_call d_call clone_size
CAIIDRATSRETQYF TGTGCCATTATCGACAGGGCGACTAGCCGAGAGACCCAGTACTTC TRBJ2-5 TRBV2 NA NA
CASRLNQETQYF TGTGCCAGCAGGCTTAACCAAGAGACCCAGTACTTC TRBJ2-5 TRBV7-8 NA NA
CASSMVGPDTQYF TGTGCCAGTAGTATGGTAGGGCCAGATACGCAGTATTTT TRBJ2-3 TRBV19 NA NA
CASSLNLLDPVELNTEAFF TGCGCCAGCAGCCTTAACCTGTTGGACCCAGTGGAATTGAACACTGAAGCTTTCTTT TRBJ1-1 TRBV4-1 NA NA
CASSLGGHSNTEAFF TGCGCCAGCAGCTTGGGTGGACATTCGAACACTGAAGCTTTCTTT TRBJ1-1 TRBV5-1 NA NA
CASSPGGPGNTIYF TGTGCCAGCAGCCCGGGGGGGCCTGGAAACACCATATATTTT TRBJ1-3 TRBV7-3 NA once
CASSLDAVLAYEQYF TGTGCCAGCAGCTTAGATGCGGTACTTGCTTACGAGCAGTACTTC TRBJ2-7 TRBV7-8 NA NA
CASSISPITVIGTGELFF TGTGCTAGCAGCATCTCTCCGATTACAGTAATAGGCACCGGGGAGCTGTTTTTT TRBJ2-2 TRBV7-7 NA NA
CASSQEARDYGYTF TGCGCCAGCAGCCAAGAGGCCAGGGACTATGGCTACACCTTC TRBJ1-2 TRBV4-1 NA once
CASSSGQVGTEAFF TGTGCCAGTAGTAGCGGACAGGTGGGGACTGAAGCTTTCTTT TRBJ1-1 TRBV19 TRBD1 NA
CASSPGGNYGYTF TGTGCCAGTAGTCCGGGTGGAAACTATGGCTACACCTTC TRBJ1-2 TRBV19 NA NA